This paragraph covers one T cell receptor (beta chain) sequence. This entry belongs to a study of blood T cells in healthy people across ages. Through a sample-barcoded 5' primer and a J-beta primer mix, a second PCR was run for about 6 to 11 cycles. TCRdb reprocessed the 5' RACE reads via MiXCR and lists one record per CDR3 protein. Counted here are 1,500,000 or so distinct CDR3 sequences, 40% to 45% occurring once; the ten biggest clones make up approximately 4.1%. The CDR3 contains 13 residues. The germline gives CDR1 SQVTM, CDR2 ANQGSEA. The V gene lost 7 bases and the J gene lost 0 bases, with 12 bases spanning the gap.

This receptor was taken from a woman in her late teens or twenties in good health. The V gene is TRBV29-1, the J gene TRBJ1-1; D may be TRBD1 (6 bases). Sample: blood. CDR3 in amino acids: CSGFGQMNTEAFF. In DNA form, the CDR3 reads TGCAGCGGATTCGGACAGATGAACACTGAAGCTTTCTTT.